These T cell receptor beta chains were read from a single sample in a study of shared clonotypes between healthy human individuals. Sequencing was performed with immunoSEQ multiplex PCR; in TCRdb, only in-frame clones are kept and a portion is missing. The sample carries some 490,000 clones, roughly 80% recorded once. The specimen sequenced was PBMCs. The origin of the receptors is a woman in her thirties or forties in good health. Some clones in this sample may be carry-over from other donors' samples. The CDR3 runs from the conserved cysteine through the conserved F or W. D genes are given only for firm matches. The size entry is marked missing in some rows and otherwise reads once, few, many or a size class.

clone size	V gene	J gene	D gene	CDR3 protein	CDR3 DNA
NA	TRBV7-2	TRBJ1-1	TRBD1	CASSATGGAAFF	TGTGCCAGCAGCGCCACAGGGGGCGCGGCTTTCTTT
NA	TRBV5-1	TRBJ2-7	TRBD2	CASSRTSGRSYEQYF	TGCGCCAGCAGCAGGACTAGCGGGAGGTCCTACGAGCAGTACTTC
NA	TRBV28	TRBJ2-2	TRBD1	CASSLPPRGRAGELFF	TGTGCCAGCAGTTTACCACCCAGGGGGCGGGCCGGGGAGCTGTTTTTT
NA	TRBV2	TRBJ1-4	TRBD1	CASRGQNTNEKLFF	TGTGCCAGCAGGGGACAGAATACTAATGAAAAACTGTTTTTT
medium-sized	TRBV2	TRBJ1-5	NA	CASSELDSDQPQHF	TGTGCCAGCAGTGAATTGGACAGCGATCAGCCCCAGCATTTT
once	TRBV29-1	TRBJ2-7	TRBD2	CSVGTNYEQYF	TGCAGCGTAGGGACTAACTACGAGCAGTACTTC
NA	TRBV9	TRBJ2-2	TRBD2	CASSVSGRENTGELFF	TGTGCCAGCAGCGTATCCGGGAGGGAAAACACCGGGGAGCTGTTTTTT
NA	TRBV19	TRBJ2-1	NA	CASSTGPYNEQFF	TGTGCCAGTAGTACAGGGCCGTACAATGAGCAGTTCTTC
NA	TRBV7-2	TRBJ2-1	NA	CASSLTDLGNEQFF	TGTGCCAGCAGCTTGACCGACCTAGGCAATGAGCAGTTCTTC
once	TRBV11-3	TRBJ1-5	NA	CASSLSGAQIQPQHF	TGTGCCAGCAGCTTATCGGGGGCGCAGATTCAGCCCCAGCATTTT
NA	TRBV27	TRBJ2-7	TRBD2	CASRPGLAASYEQYF	TGTGCCAGCAGGCCGGGACTAGCGGCCTCCTACGAGCAGTACTTC
NA	TRBV11-2	TRBJ2-1	TRBD2	CASSKQGLAHSYNEQFF	TGTGCCAGCAGCAAACAGGGACTAGCCCACTCCTACAATGAGCAGTTCTTC
NA	TRBV28	TRBJ1-5	TRBD1	CASTTTGKGNQPQHF	TGTGCCAGCACCACGACAGGGAAAGGCAATCAGCCCCAGCATTTT
NA	TRBV5-1	TRBJ2-5	TRBD1	CASSSGQGAGETQYF	TGCGCCAGCAGCTCGGGACAGGGGGCTGGAGAGACCCAGTACTTC
NA	TRBV9	TRBJ2-7	TRBD2	CASSSRLAGTAYEQYF	TGTGCCAGCAGCTCCAGACTAGCGGGGACCGCCTACGAGCAGTACTTC
NA	TRBV10-2	TRBJ2-1	NA	CASSELRRGSYNEQFF	TGCGCCAGCAGTGAGTTACGCAGGGGTTCCTACAATGAGCAGTTCTTC